The 19 T cell receptor beta chains presented below share a single source sample, sequenced in a study of PD-1 blockade in mismatch repair-deficient tumors. Sequencing was performed with immunoSEQ multiplex PCR; in TCRdb, only in-frame clones are kept and a portion is missing. Among roughly 16,000 clones listed, 65% to 85% were seen once. This specimen was PBMCs, taken 4 weeks after starting pembrolizumab. The receptors originated from an adult with mismatch repair-deficient cancer.

CDR3 bases: TGTGCCTGGAGTAGGTTGGGGGCCGGTAACTATGGCTACACCTTC. It yields the protein CAWSRLGAGNYGYTF. This chain connects TRBV30 to TRBJ1-2, with a weak D call TRBD1 (6 bases). Germline CDR1 and CDR2: GTSNPN and SVGIG (reference sequence). The CDR3 is made up of 15 amino acids. The V and J ends lost 2 bases and 1 base respectively, with 14 bases between them.

The rearrangement joins TRBV10-3 to TRBJ1-1; TRBD1 might be the D (5 bases). Per the germline V gene, CDR1 is ENHRY and CDR2 is SYGVKD. The CDR3 is 14 residues long. V dropped 6 bases and J dropped 0 bases, with 11 bases sitting between them. CDR3 in DNA: TGTGCCATCAGGGCGACGGACATGAACACTGAAGCTTTCTTT. Translating gives CAIRATDMNTEAFF.

The genes are TRBV27 and TRBJ2-2; TRBD1 is a possible D gene (5 bases). The germline V gene has CDR1 MNHEY and CDR2 SMNVEV (reference sequence). The CDR3 loop spans 15 amino acids. Trimming stripped 4 bases from V and 5 bases from J, with 14 bases between. The CDR3 sequence: CASSSDSFGTGELFF. The CDR3 coding sequence is TGTGCCAGCAGTTCCGACAGTTTCGGTACCGGGGAGCTGTTTTTT.

This sequence joins TRBV27 and TRBJ2-7; D possibly corresponds to TRBD1 (6 bases). Germline V gives CDR1 MNHEY, CDR2 SMNVEV (reference sequence). Trimming stripped 6 bases from V and 2 bases from J, with 14 bases between. There are 14 residues in the CDR3. The CDR3 here is CASSNWDNTYEQYF. The CDR3 region has the DNA TGTGCCAGCAGCAACTGGGACAACACCTACGAGCAGTACTTC.

This chain uses TRBV7-3 with TRBJ2-5; D is possibly TRBD2 (7 bases). This CDR3 region has 15 residues. With 5 bases removed from V and 6 bases from J, the gap between germline ends came to 19 bases. CDR1 is SGHTA and CDR2 is FQGTGA in the germline V gene. CDR3 bases: TGTGCCAGCAGCCCGAAGGGGGGAGGGCAGCAGACCCAGTACTTC. Amino acids: CASSPKGGGQQTQYF.

On this clone itself: Within the sample, other DNA sequences also encode this same CDR3. V is TRBV10-3 and J is TRBJ2-7; TRBD1 aligns across 8 bases. The CDR3 extends over 15 amino acids. Trimming removed 5 bases from V and 5 bases from J; junction bases left unmatched: 11. The germline gives CDR1 ENHRY, CDR2 SYGVKD. The CDR3 loop reads CAISSDRELFHEQYF. The CDR3 coding sequence is TGTGCCATCAGTTCGGACAGGGAATTATTCCACGAGCAGTACTTC.

This sequence joins TRBV2 and TRBJ1-4; 8 bases are shared with TRBD1. The CDR3 spans 14 residues. The V and J ends lost 6 bases and 8 bases, in that order; junction bases with no gene match: 8. The germline gives CDR1 SNHLY, CDR2 FYNNEI. As DNA, the CDR3 is TGTGCCAGCAGACAGGGGGTATACGGGGAAAAACTGTTTTTT. It translates to CASRQGVYGEKLFF.

J is TRBJ2-1 and V is TRBV5-1, with 11 bases identical to TRBD2. The CDR3 is made up of 17 amino acids. Germline trimming cut 4 bases from V and 7 bases from J; bases unmatched to any gene: 13. Germline CDR1 and CDR2: SGHRS and YFSETQ. The CDR3 sequence: CASSLPFTSGSMNEQFF. Written as DNA, the CDR3 is TGCGCCAGCAGCCTCCCATTTACTAGCGGGAGTATGAATGAGCAGTTCTTC. The full variable domain, in which reference TRBV5-1 and TRBJ2-1 provide the parts outside the CDR3, is KAGVTQTPRYLIKTRGQQVTLSCSPISGHRSVSWYQQTPGQGLQFLFEYFSETQRNKGNFPGRFSGRQFSNSRSEMNVSTLELGDSALYLCASSLPFTSGSMNEQFFGPGTRLTVL.

The V and J genes are TRBV6-6 and TRBJ1-4; D is possibly TRBD1 (5 bases). With 5 bases removed from V and 7 bases from J, the gap between germline ends came to 20 bases. Germline assignment: CDR1 MNHNY and CDR2 SVGAGI (reference sequence). The CDR3 runs 16 residues. CDR3: CASSSGREGAGEKLFF. CDR3 nucleotide sequence: TGTGCCAGCAGTAGCGGGAGGGAAGGGGCCGGTGAAAAACTGTTTTTT.

The sample holds one count of this clone. This chain joins TRBV5-4 and TRBJ2-1, with unresolved D. This CDR3 comprises 11 residues. V lost 2 bases, J lost 7 bases, and 4 bases lay in between. Germline values: CDR1 SGHNT, CDR2 YYREEE (reference sequence). DNA for the CDR3: TGTGCCAGCAGCTTCGTTAATGAGCAGTTCTTC. This sequence encodes CASSFVNEQFF.

The chain carries TRBV28 and TRBJ1-1; TRBD1 aligns across 9 bases. With 3 bases clipped from V and 5 bases from J, the junction kept 10 bases outside the gene matches. The CDR3 spans 16 residues. In germline, CDR1 is MDHEN, CDR2 SYDVKM. The CDR3 protein is CASSFHVGTGTTEAFF. CDR3 nucleotides: TGTGCCAGCAGTTTTCACGTCGGGACAGGGACGACTGAAGCTTTCTTT.

The chain has TRBV7-2 and TRBJ1-2; tentatively, D is TRBD1 (6 bases). The CDR3 sequence is 13 residues long. Trimming stripped 5 bases from V and 2 bases from J, with 9 bases between. Germline CDR1 SGHTA, CDR2 FQGNSA. CDR3 loop: CASSPDRNYGYTF. The CDR3 nucleotides read TGTGCCAGCAGCCCAGACAGGAACTATGGCTACACCTTC. Looking up the rest from reference TRBV7-2 and TRBJ1-2 gives the full variable domain: GAGVSQSPSNKVTEKGKDVELRCDPISGHTALYWYRQSLGQGLEFLIYFQGNSAPDKSGLPSDRFSAERTGGSVSTLTIQRTQQEDSAVYLCASSPDRNYGYTFGSGTRLTVV.

The V gene is TRBV11-2, the J gene TRBJ2-3, with TRBD1 identical over 9 bases. V dropped 5 bases and J dropped 5; count of bases not matched to a gene: 14. The CDR3 has 17 residues. Looked up from germline, CDR1 is SGHAT and CDR2 is FQNNGV. The CDR3 nucleotides read TGTGCCAGCAGCGACCTTGGACAGGGGAAGGAACGAGATACGCAGTATTTT. Translating it yields CASSDLGQGKERDTQYF.

The chain has TRBV28 and TRBJ1-3; TRBD1 might be the D (6 bases). CDR1 and CDR2 from the germline V gene are MDHEN and SYDVKM. The V end lost 6 bases, the J end lost 3 bases, and 12 bases lay between the germline ends. The CDR3 spans 14 residues. This chain's CDR3 is CASSLGTSGNTIYF. CDR3 DNA: TGTGCCAGCAGCCTGGGGACAAGTGGAAACACCATATATTTT.

This clone came up a few times. The rearrangement joins TRBV7-8 to TRBJ1-4, with 7 nucleotides matching TRBD1. CDR1 and CDR2 (germline): SGHVS, FQNEAQ. Trimming at V came to 7 bases and at J to 7 bases, leaving 12 bases not matched to a gene. This CDR3 contains 15 residues. CDR3 protein: CASTPQRTGGEKLFF. Here the CDR3 DNA reads TGTGCCAGCACCCCTCAAAGGACAGGTGGTGAAAAACTGTTTTTT.

CDR3 region: CASSLAGSLYEQYF. The CDR3 coding sequence is TGTGCCAGCTCTCTAGCGGGATCCCTTTACGAGCAGTACTTC. The chain links TRBV18 to TRBJ2-7, with 9 bases that match TRBD2. Losses at the gene ends were 6 bases for V and 4 bases for J; bases not matched to a gene: 7. This CDR3 comprises 14 residues. Looked up from germline, CDR1 is KGHSH and CDR2 is LQKENI. Drawing the rest from reference TRBV18 and TRBJ2-7, the complete variable domain is NAGVMQNPRHLVRRRGQEARLRCSPMKGHSHVYWYRQLPEEGLKFMVYLQKENIIDESGMPKERFSAEFPKEGPSILRIQQVVRGDSAAYFCASSLAGSLYEQYFGPGTRLTVT.

This chain uses TRBV2 with TRBJ1-6; 8 positions agree with TRBD1. Trimming took 3 bases from V and 7 from J; bases not matched to a gene: 5. The CDR3 is 15 residues long. Germline V gene lookup returns CDR1 SNHLY and CDR2 FYNNEI. CDR3 in DNA: TGTGCCAGCAGTGAGGACAGGGCGGGGAATTCACCCCTCCACTTT. This codes for CASSEDRAGNSPLHF.

V usage is TRBV4-1 and J usage is TRBJ2-7; the match to TRBD2 covers 8 bases. Trimming at V came to 1 base and at J to 5 bases, leaving 7 bases not matched to a gene. The CDR3 contains 15 residues. CDR1 and CDR2 (germline): MGHRA, YSYEKL. In DNA, the CDR3 is TGCGCCAGCAGCCAAGGCGGCGGGAGGAACCACGAGCAGTACTTC. Translation gives CASSQGGGRNHEQYF.

The chain recombines TRBV9 with TRBJ2-1, with 7 nucleotides matching TRBD2. J was trimmed by 4 bases and V by 2 bases; bases with no gene match: 6. The CDR3 spans 15 residues. The germline V gene encodes CDR1 SGDLS and CDR2 YYNGEE. CDR3 nucleotide sequence: TGTGCCAGCAGCGTCGGCGGGAGCGAATACAATGAGCAGTTCTTC. This translates into CASSVGGSEYNEQFF.